This TCR beta chain was profiled in a study of CD8+ T cells in alopecia areata. In this sample, this clone turned up once. Its antigen is still unknown. Overall study findings and caveats: Across lesional scalp, and particularly alopecia totalis/universalis, clonality surpassed that of normal scalp.

The authors extracted RNA and reverse transcribed it into cDNA as the sequencing template. The assay was immunoSEQ multiplex PCR, and TCRdb's table has in-frame clones only and misses some. In the table there are some 51,000 clones, 96% of which are singletons. The germline gives CDR1 MNHEY, CDR2 SVGAGI. This CDR3 region has 15 residues. V was clipped by 0 bases and J by 6 bases; unmatched bases: 3. The TCR comes from a human donor with alopecia areata. The chain joins TRBV6-5 to TRBJ2-1; 9 bases are a match to TRBD2. The sample consisted of CD8+ T cells sorted from blood, taken at week 0. The CDR3 protein is CASSYSSGGINEQFF. CDR3 bases: TGTGCCAGCAGTTACTCTAGCGGGGGAATCAATGAGCAGTTCTTC.